The 26 T cell receptor beta chains in this list originate from one sample, sequenced in a study of metastatic and nonmetastatic thyroid tumors. No patient received treatment before thyroid surgery. From the PCR reads, TCRdb re-called clones with MiXCR. Of 20,000 to 25,000 clones listed, around 21% were seen once; the top ten hold 25% to 30%. Source material: blood. Receptors originate from a female donor with papillary thyroid cancer or a benign thyroid nodule (not recorded which). Some clones in this sample may be carry-over from other donors' samples.

This clone was counted ten times or more. The gene calls are TRBV12-5 and TRBJ1-5; TRBD1 matches 12 bases. The CDR3 consists of 20 residues. CDR1 is LGHNT, CDR2 FRNRAP, per germline. J was trimmed by 2 bases and V by 4 bases; bases with no gene match: 15. The CDR3 sequence: CASGSPTPGQGAKGNQPQHF. The CDR3 coding sequence is TGTGCTAGTGGTTCCCCCACCCCGGGACAGGGGGCGAAGGGCAATCAGCCCCAGCATTTT.

This clone is classed as medium-sized. The CDR3 sequence: CATSSYNSPLHF. CDR3 in DNA: TGTGCCACCAGCAGCTATAATTCACCCCTCCACTTT. This chain joins TRBV15 and TRBJ1-6; no clear D gene. The CDR3 consists of 12 residues. CDR1 is LNHNV and CDR2 is YYDKDF in the germline V gene (reference sequence). V dropped 3 bases and J dropped 3 bases, with 0 bases sitting between them. The whole variable domain, remainder taken from reference TRBV15 and TRBJ1-6, is DAMVIQNPRYQVTQFGKPVTLSCSQTLNHNVMYWYQQKSSQAPKLLFHYYDKDFNNEADTPDNFQSRRPNTSFCFLDIRSPGLGDTAMYLCATSSYNSPLHFGNGTRLTVT.

Many counts were recorded for this clone. The V and J genes are TRBV3-1 and TRBJ1-1; D might be TRBD1 (5 bases). V was clipped by 6 bases and J by 4 bases, with 18 bases between them. CDR1 and CDR2 (germline): LGHDT, YNNKEL (reference sequence). The CDR3 extends over 15 amino acids. The CDR3 DNA sequence: TGTGCCAGCAGTCCGACGATTCAGGGAGGCACTGAAGCTTTCTTT. It specifies CASSPTIQGGTEAFF.

This clone occurred many times. The CDR3 reads CASSYYTGGRSDTQYF. For the CDR3, the DNA is TGTGCCAGCAGTTACTACACAGGGGGCCGGTCAGATACGCAGTATTTT. The rearrangement uses TRBV6-2 or TRBV6-3 and TRBJ2-3; TRBD1 matches at 9 bases. CDR1 and CDR2 (germline): MNHEY, SVGEGT. This CDR3 spans 16 amino acids. V gave up 1 base and J gave up 4 bases; unmatched junction bases: 6.

This clone came up a few times. This chain uses TRBV29-1 with TRBJ2-1, with no clear D. Germline lookup yields CDR1 SQVTM and CDR2 ANQGSEA. The CDR3 spans 12 residues. Trimming stripped 5 bases from V and 4 bases from J, with 9 bases between. The CDR3 region has the DNA TGCAGCGTTAAAACTCGTTACAATGAGCAGTTCTTC. It encodes CSVKTRYNEQFF.

This clone is medium-sized in the sample. The J gene is TRBJ1-5, the V gene TRBV6-2 or TRBV6-3, with TRBD1 matching 8 bases. V lost 5 bases and J lost 4; bases outside the gene matches: 4. CDR1 is MNHEY and CDR2 is SVGEGT in the germline V gene. The CDR3 extends over 14 amino acids. CDR3 sequence reads: CASSTGTGNQPQHF. In DNA form, the CDR3 reads TGTGCCAGCAGTACCGGGACAGGTAATCAGCCCCAGCATTTT.

This chain connects TRBV30 to TRBJ1-5; weak D call: TRBD1 (5 bases). V lost 8 bases to trimming and J lost 4 bases, with 21 bases between them. The germline CDR1 and CDR2 sequences are GTSNPN and SVGIG (reference sequence). The CDR3 runs to 15 residues. The CDR3 loop is CASSIGKWGNQPQHF. Here the CDR3 DNA reads TGTGCCAGTAGTATCGGGAAGTGGGGGAATCAGCCCCAGCATTTT. Full variable domain (outside the CDR3, taken from reference TRBV30 and TRBJ1-5): SQTIHQWPATLVQPVGSPLSLECTVEGTSNPNLYWYRQAAGRGLQLLFYSVGIGQISSEVPQNLSASRPQDRQFILSSKKLLLSDSGFYLCASSIGKWGNQPQHFGDGTRLSIL.

This clone was seen only a few times. This chain links TRBV6-5 with TRBJ2-1; 14 bases are a match to TRBD2. V lost 2 bases and J lost 8; bases outside the gene matches: 5. The germline V gene has CDR1 MNHEY and CDR2 SVGAGI. CDR3 size: 16 residues. CDR3 sequence: CASSYEGTSGSYEQFF. In nucleotides, the CDR3 is TGTGCCAGCAGTTACGAGGGGACTAGCGGGAGCTATGAGCAGTTCTTC.

This clone showed up many times. The chain has TRBV11-2 and TRBJ1-3, with D possibly matching TRBD1 (6 bases). CDR3 length: 16 residues. V lost 3 bases, J lost 0 bases, and 12 bases lay in between. Germline V gene data show CDR1 as SGHAT and CDR2 as FQNNGV. This chain's CDR3 is CASSFPGASSGNTIYF. CDR3 nucleotides: TGTGCCAGCAGCTTCCCGGGGGCCTCCTCTGGAAACACCATATATTTT.

At least ten counts were recorded for this clone. The chain recombines TRBV30 with TRBJ2-1; 7 nucleotides match TRBD2. The CDR3 runs 18 residues. CDR1 and CDR2 (germline): GTSNPN, SVGIG (reference sequence). The V and J ends lost 2 bases and 0 bases, in that order; junction bases with no gene match: 13. In DNA, the CDR3 is TGTGCCTGGAGTTCCGTAACGACTAGCTTAGCCTCCTACAATGAGCAGTTCTTC. Amino acid sequence: CAWSSVTTSLASYNEQFF.

In this sample, this clone turned up many times. The chain recombines TRBV5-1 with TRBJ2-3; TRBD1 agrees at 10 bases. In germline, CDR1 is SGHRS, CDR2 YFSETQ. The CDR3 is 14 amino acids. After removal of 4 bases from V and 4 bases from J, the junction contained 3 bases not matched to a gene. In DNA, the CDR3 is TGCGCCAGCAGCACCGGGACAGGGGCAGATACGCAGTATTTT. It codes for CASSTGTGADTQYF.

By share, this clone counts as medium-sized (0.01 to 0.1%). V usage is TRBV2 and J usage is TRBJ2-1; D gene uncertain. The germline gives CDR1 SNHLY, CDR2 FYNNEI. The length of the CDR3 is 13 residues. The V gene lost 8 bases and the J gene lost 6 bases, with 14 bases spanning the gap. The CDR3 reads CASGAAISNEQFF. CDR3 in DNA: TGTGCCAGCGGAGCCGCTATAAGCAATGAGCAGTTCTTC.

This clone was detected only a few times. A single base separates this from a much larger clone, so it may be a read error. The chain uses TRBV11-1 and TRBJ2-3; D tentatively reads TRBD1 or TRBD2 (5 bases each). This CDR3 is 15 amino acids long. CDR1 SGHAT and CDR2 FQDESV come from the germline V gene (reference sequence). The CDR3 coding sequence is TGTGCCAGCATCTTAATGAGGGGCAGCACAGATACGCAGTATTTT. Amino acid sequence: CASILMRGSTDTQYF.

This clone was seen many times. The CDR3 DNA follows: TGTGCCAGCAGCGTGGGTCGTGGGGGGAACCAAGAGACCCAGTACTTC. Protein product: CASSVGRGGNQETQYF. The chain couples TRBV9 to TRBJ2-5, with D possibly TRBD2 on 6 matching bases. The germline V gene encodes CDR1 SGDLS and CDR2 YYNGEE. V was shortened by 2 bases and J by 0 bases, with 14 bases between the two germline ends. This CDR3 has 16 residues.

This clone occurred many times. The chain has TRBV30 and TRBJ2-5; D possibly corresponds to TRBD2 (6 bases). Trimming removed 8 bases from V and 2 bases from J, with 18 bases in between. This CDR3 has 14 residues. Germline values: CDR1 GTSNPN, CDR2 SVGIG (reference sequence). The CDR3, as DNA: TGTGCCGGGCCAAAAGGGGACTTTCAAGAGACCCAGTACTTC. It yields the protein CAGPKGDFQETQYF.

Concerning this clone itself: Given a much more abundant clone one base away, this may be a read error. This sequence joins TRBV5-6 and TRBJ2-7, with D maybe TRBD1 (6 bases). The CDR3 totals 15 residues. The germline V gene has CDR1 SGHDT and CDR2 YYEEEE. Trimming removed 4 bases from V and 3 bases from J, with 17 bases in between. This CDR3 reads CASSVLDRNNYEQYF. CDR3 DNA: TGTGCCAGCAGCGTGTTGGACAGAAACAACTACGAGCAGTACTTC.

This clone was picked up many times. The sample contains more than one DNA sequence encoding this CDR3. This rearrangement joins TRBV28 to TRBJ2-7, with 10 bases lining up with TRBD1. Germline V gene sequence: CDR1 MDHEN, CDR2 SYDVKM. Losses at the gene ends were 4 bases for V and 3 bases for J; bases not matched to a gene: 6. The length of the CDR3 is 15 residues. CDR3 sequence: CASSSHGTGVYEQYF. The CDR3 coding sequence is TGTGCCAGCAGTTCACACGGGACAGGGGTCTACGAGCAGTACTTC.

In this sample, this clone turned up many times. This chain joins TRBV5-1 and TRBJ1-2, with D possibly being TRBD1 (5 bases). In germline, CDR1 is SGHRS, CDR2 YFSETQ. This CDR3 contains 14 residues. Trimming took off 0 bases at V and 8 bases at J, with 14 bases between the two ends. CDR3 region: CASSLDGAGGGYTF. CDR3 bases: TGCGCCAGCAGCTTGGATGGGGCAGGAGGAGGCTACACCTTC.

This clone was counted at least ten times. This chain links TRBV7-9 with TRBJ2-5; no definite D call. The germline V and J ends were trimmed by 5 bases and 6 bases, with 7 bases remaining between them. This CDR3 comprises 11 residues. Looked up from germline, CDR1 is SEHNR and CDR2 is FQNEAQ (reference sequence). The chain's CDR3 is CASSRRKTQYF. CDR3 nucleotides: TGTGCCAGCAGCAGAAGGAAGACCCAGTACTTC.

This clone was recorded at least ten times. The chain employs TRBV18 and TRBJ1-4; 10 nucleotides align to TRBD1. The germline CDR1 and CDR2 sequences are KGHSH and LQKENI. The CDR3 totals 16 residues. V lost 3 bases, J lost 7 bases, and 8 bases stayed unmatched. This CDR3 reads CASSPPGGDRGEKLFF. CDR3 nucleotide sequence: TGTGCCAGCTCACCGCCCGGTGGGGACAGGGGTGAAAAACTGTTTTTT.

This clone has more than one count but fewer than ten. At one boundary the junction diverges from the germline segment, which might be a read error. V and J are TRBV5-5 and TRBJ2-2; D call uncertain. CDR3 length: 16 amino acids. Germline assignment: CDR1 SGHKS and CDR2 YYEKEE (reference sequence). CDR3 amino acids: CASSLAAGANTRELFF. The CDR3 bases are TGTGCCAGCAGCTTGGCCGCTGGAGCGAACACCAGGGAGCTGTTTTTT. Looking up the rest from reference TRBV5-5 and TRBJ2-2 gives the full variable domain: DAGVTQSPTHLIKTRGQQVTLRCSPISGHKSVSWYQQVLGQGPQFIFQYYEKEERGRGNFPDRFSARQFPNYSSELNVNALLLGDSALYLCASSLAAGANTRELFFGEGSRLTVL.

This clone is deemed medium-sized. The V call is TRBV6-1, the J call TRBJ2-7; 10 bases are a match to TRBD2. With V trimmed by 6 bases and J by 3 bases, 8 bases remained unmatched. The CDR3 is made up of 15 amino acids. Germline values: CDR1 MNHNS, CDR2 SASEGT. DNA of the CDR3: TGTGCCAGCAGACCCCTGGCTAGCGGGAGCTACGAGCAGTACTTC. It yields the protein CASRPLASGSYEQYF.

This clone was seen repeatedly, ten times or more. The chain carries TRBV18 and TRBJ1-6, with a possible D match to TRBD1 (5 bases). Germline CDR1 is KGHSH and CDR2 is LQKENI. V shed 5 bases and J shed 7 bases, with 15 bases lying between them. The CDR3 consists of 15 residues. CDR3 nucleotide sequence: TGTGCCAGCTCATCAGCAGGGAGGTCAAATTCACCCCTCCACTTT. This translates into CASSSAGRSNSPLHF.

This clone was seen ten or more times. For the CDR3, the DNA is TGTGCCACTGCTACGGACTACAGCCAAGAGACCCAGTACTTC. Amino acid sequence: CATATDYSQETQYF. This chain joins TRBV15 and TRBJ2-5, with D possibly TRBD2 on 6 matching bases. The CDR3 sequence is 14 residues long. CDR1 and CDR2 (germline): LNHNV, YYDKDF (reference sequence). V lost 9 bases, J lost 1 base, and 15 bases lay in between.

This clone was observed many times. This rearrangement joins TRBV5-1 to TRBJ1-1; D ambiguous. V lost 4 bases and J lost 7, with 20 bases in between. Germline assignment: CDR1 SGHRS and CDR2 YFSETQ. The CDR3 covers 15 residues. For the CDR3, the DNA is TGCGCCAGCAGCCCAAGCCCATGGAGAAACCTTGAAGCTTTCTTT. This translates into CASSPSPWRNLEAFF.

This clone was detected many times. V and J are TRBV20-1 and TRBJ2-1; D might be TRBD1 (6 bases). The germline gives CDR1 DFQATT, CDR2 SNEGSKA (reference sequence). The CDR3 runs 13 residues. Trimming shortened V by 6 bases and J by 4 bases, and 13 bases separated the two germline ends. For the CDR3, the DNA is TGCAGTGCGCAGCCAGGGGTTTACAATGAGCAGTTCTTC. Residues: CSAQPGVYNEQFF.